This T cell receptor beta chain was sequenced for a study of T cells expressing NK-cell markers. Background on the study: HCMV seropositivity characterized seven of the eight sequenced donors, and seronegativity one. Study outcomes and limitations: Uncertainty persisted over the HCMV specificity of expanded NKG2C+ T cell clones. The CD3+CD56-NKG2C+ fraction of a handful of donors was likewise dominated by these clonotypes.

Template switching by 5'RACE with UMIs generated the TCR beta cDNA. TCRdb reprocessed the 5' RACE reads, keeping one entry per CDR3 protein, no DNA. The table counts about 430,000 distinct CDR3 sequences; under 1.5% lies in the top ten. Of note for this clonotype: What it recognizes is unknown.

The CDR3 has 15 residues. The germline gives CDR1 LGHDT, CDR2 YNNKEL (reference sequence). The clonotype was recovered from a woman aged 45-65 years in good health. The chain combines TRBV3-1 with TRBJ1-4; the TCRdb D gene call, TRBD1, has no DNA to confirm it. Material for sequencing was blood T cells: a sorted CD56 or NKG2C T cell subset, CD4+ or CD8+ T cells, or bulk PBMC T cells (not recorded which). CDR3 protein: CASSRGQGANEKLFF.